A selection of T cell receptor beta chains follows, all from one sample in a study of blood T cell repertoires in COVID-19. The table came from immunoSEQ multiplex PCR; TCRdb's copy has only in-frame clones and leaves some out. Of about 68,000 clones listed, about 90% are singletons. Sequenced material: peripheral blood. The source is a man between 45 and 60 years old with COVID-19, enrolled during active disease. Both conserved end residues are part of each CDR3. The order of the fields is J gene, V gene, CDR3 length, CDR3 protein.

J gene: TRBJ2-7
V gene: TRBV29-1
CDR3 length: 16
CDR3 protein: CSAAGREGDPSYEQYF

J gene: TRBJ2-7
V gene: TRBV12-3/TRBV12-4
CDR3 length: 11
CDR3 protein: CASSLYYEQYF

J gene: TRBJ2-3
V gene: TRBV6-1
CDR3 length: 15
CDR3 protein: CASSEEGQGVYTQYF

J gene: TRBJ1-5
V gene: TRBV15
CDR3 length: 15
CDR3 protein: CATSRERQGNQPQHF

J gene: TRBJ1-5
V gene: TRBV7-9
CDR3 length: 19
CDR3 protein: CASSLVGTGATYSNQPQHF

J gene: TRBJ2-1
V gene: TRBV7-3
CDR3 length: 14
CDR3 protein: CASSLTGTTNEQFF

J gene: TRBJ1-5
V gene: TRBV19
CDR3 length: 16
CDR3 protein: CASSIRHGAGAQPQHF

J gene: TRBJ2-1
V gene: TRBV4-1
CDR3 length: 14
CDR3 protein: CASSPRMVYNEQFF

J gene: TRBJ2-1
V gene: TRBV5-5
CDR3 length: 16
CDR3 protein: CASSSSGTSGRNEQFF

J gene: TRBJ1-1
V gene: TRBV30
CDR3 length: 14
CDR3 protein: CAGQTGGLNTEAFF

J gene: TRBJ2-7
V gene: TRBV11-2
CDR3 length: 15
CDR3 protein: CASSQARTGGYEQYF

J gene: TRBJ2-7
V gene: TRBV4-1
CDR3 length: 15
CDR3 protein: CASSLTRTGSYEQYF

J gene: TRBJ2-5
V gene: TRBV6-5
CDR3 length: 14
CDR3 protein: CASSPQAIQETQYF

J gene: TRBJ2-1
V gene: TRBV6-5
CDR3 length: 15
CDR3 protein: CASSYPPSPGGSLFF

J gene: TRBJ2-3
V gene: TRBV14
CDR3 length: 15
CDR3 protein: CASSLDRLDTDTQYF

J gene: TRBJ2-1
V gene: TRBV6-2/TRBV6-3
CDR3 length: 16
CDR3 protein: CASSYPGLAGVNEQFF

J gene: TRBJ2-7
V gene: TRBV27
CDR3 length: 16
CDR3 protein: CASSLVGRDRVYEQYF

J gene: TRBJ1-1
V gene: TRBV5-1
CDR3 length: 15
CDR3 protein: CASSLDGMGLEVAFF

J gene: TRBJ2-2
V gene: TRBV15
CDR3 length: 17
CDR3 protein: CATSSQIGQGNTGELFF

J gene: TRBJ2-5
V gene: TRBV11-2
CDR3 length: 18
CDR3 protein: CASSTSGLAGEVIETQYF

J gene: TRBJ2-7
V gene: TRBV16
CDR3 length: 15
CDR3 protein: CASSHGRVPLYEQYF

J gene: TRBJ2-3
V gene: TRBV30
CDR3 length: 12
CDR3 protein: CAWSQTGGTQYF

J gene: TRBJ2-1
V gene: TRBV5-1
CDR3 length: 16
CDR3 protein: CASSLVGLAGGNEQFF

J gene: TRBJ1-1
V gene: TRBV30
CDR3 length: 14
CDR3 protein: CAWSRRLKNTEAFF

J gene: TRBJ2-3
V gene: TRBV4-2
CDR3 length: 17
CDR3 protein: CASSQGMAGGPTDTQYF

J gene: TRBJ2-2
V gene: TRBV11-2
CDR3 length: 19
CDR3 protein: CASSLAPRGSSGSVGELFF

J gene: TRBJ2-7
V gene: TRBV15
CDR3 length: 14
CDR3 protein: CATSRDRGQYEQYF

J gene: TRBJ2-7
V gene: TRBV5-1
CDR3 length: 13
CDR3 protein: CASSPQAPYEQYF

J gene: TRBJ2-5
V gene: TRBV20-1
CDR3 length: 10
CDR3 protein: CSAIREGLYF